This TCR beta chain was sequenced during a study of blood T cell repertoires in COVID-19. Sequencing was performed with immunoSEQ multiplex PCR; in TCRdb, only in-frame clones are kept and a portion is missing. The sample holds 70,000 or so clones, around 90% seen once. The CDR3 has 13 residues. CDR1 and CDR2 (germline): MNHEY, SMNVEV (reference sequence). Between the trimmed V and J ends, which lost 9 bases and 2 bases, there was a span of 8 bases. V and J are TRBV27 and TRBJ2-6, with a possible D match to TRBD1 (6 bases). The receptor's source is a man aged 45 to 65 with acute or convalescent COVID-19. Sequenced material: peripheral blood. The CDR3 DNA reads TGTGCCAGACGGACAGCTGGGGCCAACGTCCTGACTTTC. Protein: CARRTAGANVLTF.